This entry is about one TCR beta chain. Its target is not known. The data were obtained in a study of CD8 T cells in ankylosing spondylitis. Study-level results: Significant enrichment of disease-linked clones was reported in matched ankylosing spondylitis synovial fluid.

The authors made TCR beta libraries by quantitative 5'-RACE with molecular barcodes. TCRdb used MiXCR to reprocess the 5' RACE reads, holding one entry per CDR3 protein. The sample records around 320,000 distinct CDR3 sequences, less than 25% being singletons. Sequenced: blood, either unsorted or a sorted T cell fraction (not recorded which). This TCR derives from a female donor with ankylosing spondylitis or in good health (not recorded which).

For the CDR3, the DNA is TGTGCCACCAGCAGAGGAGTAGGGGGCAATCAGCCCCAGCATTTT. Translating it yields CATSRGVGGNQPQHF. The chain carries TRBV15 and TRBJ1-5; perhaps TRBD1 as D (5 bases). The CDR3 runs 15 residues. Trimming removed 1 base at V and 2 bases at J, with 9 bases between. Per the germline V gene, CDR1 is LNHNV and CDR2 is YYDKDF (reference sequence). The full variable domain, with the rest looked up from reference TRBV15 and TRBJ1-5, is DAMVIQNPRYQVTQFGKPVTLSCSQTLNHNVMYWYQQKSSQAPKLLFHYYDKDFNNEADTPDNFQSRRPNTSFCFLDIRSPGLGDTAMYLCATSRGVGGNQPQHFGDGTRLSIL.